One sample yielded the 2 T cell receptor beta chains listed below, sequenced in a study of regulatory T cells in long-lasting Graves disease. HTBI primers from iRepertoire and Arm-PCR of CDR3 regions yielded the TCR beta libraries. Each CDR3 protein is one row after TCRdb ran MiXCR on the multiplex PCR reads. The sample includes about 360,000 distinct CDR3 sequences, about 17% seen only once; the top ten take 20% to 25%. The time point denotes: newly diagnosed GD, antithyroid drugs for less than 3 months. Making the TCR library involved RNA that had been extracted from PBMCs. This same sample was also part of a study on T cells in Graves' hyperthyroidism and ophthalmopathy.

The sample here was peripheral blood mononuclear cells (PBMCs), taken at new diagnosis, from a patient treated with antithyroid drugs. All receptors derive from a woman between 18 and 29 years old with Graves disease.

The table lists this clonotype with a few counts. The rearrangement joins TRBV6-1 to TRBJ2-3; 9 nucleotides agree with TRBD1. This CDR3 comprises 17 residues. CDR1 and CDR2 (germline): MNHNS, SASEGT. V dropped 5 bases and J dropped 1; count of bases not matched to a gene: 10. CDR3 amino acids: CASSSRDRVGGTDTQYF. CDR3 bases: TGTGCCAGCAGTAGCCGGGACAGGGTGGGGGGCACAGATACGCAGTATTTT.

The CDR3, as DNA: TGTGCCAGCAGCGCCCCTGAGGGCCCCCACGAGCAGTACTTC. Encoded protein: CASSAPEGPHEQYF. The rearrangement joins TRBV25-1 to TRBJ2-7; possible D gene TRBD2, 5 bases. The V end was cut by 6 bases, the J end by 5 bases, with 17 bases between. Germline loops: CDR1 MGHDK, CDR2 SYGVNS. The CDR3 is made up of 14 amino acids.